The 19 T cell receptor beta chains in this list originate from one sample, sequenced in a study of human T cells and chemical hapten exposure. TCRdb reprocessed the RACE reads via MiXCR and lists one record per CDR3 protein. The sample carries under 450,000 distinct CDR3 sequences, roughly 4.8% recorded once. Time point specified: patch test 1, 2 weeks after DPC sensitization. Treatment here: therapeutic diphenylcyclopropenone sensitization with weekly scalp DPC. The sequenced sample was whole blood, obtained in connection with sensitization to the hapten diphenylcyclopropenone (DPC). Source of these receptors: a woman in her forties or fifties with alopecia areata. Some clones in this sample may be carry-over from other donors' samples.

Many counts were recorded for this clonotype. The chain links TRBV10-1 to TRBJ2-7; D unclear. Trimming removed 5 bases from V and 3 bases from J, with 11 bases in between. The CDR3 is 13 amino acids. CDR1 is WNHNN, CDR2 SYGVQD, per germline (reference sequence). The CDR3 reads CASSSQGGYEQYF. The CDR3 coding sequence is TGCGCCAGCAGTTCCCAAGGCGGCTACGAGCAGTACTTC.

This clonotype was recorded many times. The CDR3 loop is CASSQTRRSSYNEQFF. CDR3 bases: TGTGCCAGCAGCCAGACTAGGAGATCCTCCTACAATGAGCAGTTCTTC. V is TRBV7-6 and J is TRBJ2-1; a possible D gene is TRBD2 (6 bases). With 5 bases removed from V and 0 bases from J, the gap between germline ends came to 14 bases. The germline V gene has CDR1 SGHVS and CDR2 FNYEAQ. This CDR3 is 16 amino acids long. The entire variable domain, with the rest obtained from reference TRBV7-6 and TRBJ2-1, is as follows: GAGVSQSPRYKVTKRGQDVALRCDPISGHVSLYWYRQALGQGPEFLTYFNYEAQQDKSGLPNDRFSAERPEGSISTLTIQRTEQRDSAMYRCASSQTRRSSYNEQFFGPGTRLTVL.

This chain uses TRBV28 with TRBJ2-7, with unresolved D. This CDR3 comprises 16 residues. V lost 0 bases and J 0 bases, leaving 12 bases between the germline ends. CDR1 and CDR2 from the germline V gene are MDHEN and SYDVKM. The CDR3 here is CASSLWAHLGSYEQYF. Written as DNA, the CDR3 is TGTGCCAGCAGTTTATGGGCCCACCTCGGCTCCTACGAGCAGTACTTC.

The chain has TRBV2 and TRBJ1-2, with D perhaps TRBD1 (6 bases). V shed 4 bases and J shed 4 bases, with 10 bases lying between them. The germline CDR1 and CDR2 sequences are SNHLY and FYNNEI. The CDR3 totals 13 residues. CDR3 DNA: TGTGCCAGCAGTGGGGGGCAGTTCTATGGCTACACCTTC. Protein sequence: CASSGGQFYGYTF.

This clonotype showed up many times. The chain links TRBV11-3 to TRBJ2-1; TRBD2 matches at 10 bases. Losses at the gene ends were 4 bases for V and 4 bases for J; bases not matched to a gene: 4. Germline CDR1 is SGHNT and CDR2 is YENEEA. This CDR3 has 15 residues. DNA for the CDR3: TGTGCCAGCAGCTCTCGGACTAGCGGTTACAATGAGCAGTTCTTC. This gives the protein CASSSRTSGYNEQFF.

This clonotype has a count of ten or more. The V and J genes are TRBV5-1 and TRBJ2-1, with a possible D match to TRBD1 (6 bases). This CDR3 region has 17 residues. Trimming shortened V by 0 bases and J by 8 bases, and 21 bases separated the two germline ends. Germline V lookup: CDR1 SGHRS, CDR2 YFSETQ. The CDR3 DNA follows: TGCGCCAGCAGCTTGGCCAATACAGGGAACGGTGTCGATGAGCAGTTCTTC. Translation: CASSLANTGNGVDEQFF.

This clonotype came up many times. The rearrangement links TRBV6-2 or TRBV6-3 to TRBJ1-2, with D maybe TRBD1 (6 bases). The CDR3 consists of 14 residues. The V and J ends lost 5 bases and 4 bases respectively, with 14 bases between them. Per germline, CDR1 MNHEY and CDR2 SVGEGT. This CDR3 reads CASSNTQGVYGYTF. CDR3 in DNA: TGTGCCAGCAGTAACACACAGGGAGTCTATGGCTACACCTTC.

There are many counts of this clonotype. This rearrangement joins TRBV28 to TRBJ2-7; no firm D call. Germline V gene lookup returns CDR1 MDHEN and CDR2 SYDVKM. V was cut by 2 bases and J by 4 bases, with 12 bases left in between. The CDR3 loop spans 14 amino acids. CDR3 loop: CASSLRAQLYEQYF. The DNA of the CDR3 is TGTGCCAGCAGTTTACGGGCCCAGCTTTACGAGCAGTACTTC. Using reference TRBV28 and TRBJ2-7 for the parts outside the CDR3, the full variable domain is DVKVTQSSRYLVKRTGEKVFLECVQDMDHENMFWYRQDPGLGLRLIYFSYDVKMKEKGDIPEGYSVSREKKERFSLILESASTNQTSMYLCASSLRAQLYEQYFGPGTRLTVT.

This chain connects TRBV29-1 to TRBJ2-1, with TRBD2 identical over 8 bases. J lost 5 bases, V lost 7 bases, and 7 bases had no gene match. The CDR3 sequence is 13 residues long. The germline CDR1 and CDR2 sequences are SQVTM and ANQGSEA. CDR3 region: CSAQREPDNEQFF. The CDR3 DNA reads TGCAGCGCCCAGCGGGAGCCGGACAATGAGCAGTTCTTC.

At least ten counts were recorded for this clonotype. The rearrangement uses TRBV4-3 and TRBJ2-1; TRBD1 matches at 7 bases. J gave up 13 bases and V 4 bases, and 10 bases lay outside the gene matches. CDR1 LGHNA and CDR2 YSLEER come from the germline V gene. The CDR3 sequence is 13 residues long. The CDR3 DNA follows: TGCGCCAGCAGCCGGGTCGTCGGGACAGCTCAGTTCTTC. As protein: CASSRVVGTAQFF.

This clonotype was recorded many times. The chain is built from TRBV6-2 or TRBV6-3 and TRBJ2-5; D is undetermined. The V end was cut by 6 bases, the J end by 4 bases, with 9 bases between. The V gene's germline CDR1 is MNHEY and CDR2 SVGEGT. CDR3 length: 12 residues. The CDR3 here is CASSLLGETQYF. The DNA for the CDR3 is TGTGCCAGCAGCCTCCTGGGAGAGACCCAGTACTTC.

This clonotype was detected ten times or more. V is TRBV27 and J is TRBJ2-2, with TRBD1 as a possible D gene (5 bases). Trimming cost V 3 bases and J 9 bases, with 11 bases left between them. The CDR3 has 13 amino acids. The V gene's germline CDR1 is MNHEY and CDR2 SMNVEV (reference sequence). In DNA, the CDR3 is TGTGCCAGCAGTTTTAGGGGCCGCTGGGAGCTGTTTTTT. It codes for CASSFRGRWELFF.

The table lists this clonotype with a few counts. The chain has TRBV7-9 and TRBJ2-1; the D gene could be TRBD1 or TRBD2 (5 bases each). V lost 2 bases to trimming and J lost 6 bases, with 20 bases between them. This CDR3 spans 17 amino acids. The V gene's germline CDR1 is SEHNR and CDR2 FQNEAQ (reference sequence). The DNA for the CDR3 is TGTGCCAGCAGCTTACCCGCCCTGGGACCGGCGAGCAATGAGCAGTTCTTC. Translated, it gives CASSLPALGPASNEQFF.

In its sample, this clonotype was seen once. A much larger clone differs from this one at a single base, so this may be a read error. V gene TRBV7-2 combines with J gene TRBJ2-3; D call uncertain. Germline V gene data show CDR1 as SGHTA and CDR2 as FQGNSA. The length of the CDR3 is 11 residues. In nucleotides, the CDR3 is TGTGCAGCAAGGGAACTCGATACGCAGTATTTT. The encoded protein is CAARELDTQYF.

This clonotype was counted between two and nine times. The chain employs TRBV5-1 and TRBJ2-5; perhaps D is TRBD1 or TRBD2 (7 bases each). The CDR3 loop spans 15 amino acids. Per germline, CDR1 SGHRS and CDR2 YFSETQ. V shed 6 bases and J shed 0 bases, with 15 bases lying between them. CDR3: CASMRAGQYQETQYF. DNA for the CDR3: TGCGCCAGCATGCGAGCGGGACAGTACCAAGAGACCCAGTACTTC.

This clonotype was observed at least ten times. This CDR3 is CASSQERDTMGQETQYF. The CDR3 nucleotides are TGCGCCAGCAGCCAAGAGCGGGACACCATGGGTCAAGAGACCCAGTACTTC. This chain uses TRBV4-3 with TRBJ2-5; the D gene could be TRBD1 or TRBD2 (6 bases each). Trimming took 0 bases from V and 2 from J, leaving 16 bases between them. The CDR3 extends over 17 amino acids. The V gene's germline CDR1 is LGHNA and CDR2 YSLEER.

This clonotype was detected ten times or more. The V and J genes are TRBV29-1 and TRBJ2-2; TRBD1 might be the D (6 bases). The CDR3 runs 13 residues. The germline CDR1 and CDR2 sequences are SQVTM and ANQGSEA. V gave up 5 bases and J gave up 1 base, with 8 bases separating them. CDR3 loop: CSVLQGNTGELFF. In DNA form, the CDR3 reads TGCAGCGTTTTACAGGGGAACACCGGGGAGCTGTTTTTT.

At least ten counts were recorded for this clonotype. The rearrangement uses TRBV7-8 and TRBJ2-3, with unresolved D. The germline V and J ends were trimmed by 2 bases and 3 bases, with 9 bases remaining between them. Germline CDR1 is SGHVS and CDR2 is FQNEAQ. This CDR3 region has 14 residues. In DNA form, the CDR3 reads TGTGCCAGCAGCTTATGGCAGACTACAGATACGCAGTATTTT. It is translated as CASSLWQTTDTQYF.

This clonotype was counted many times. J is TRBJ2-7 and V is TRBV24-1; D not certain. V was trimmed by 0 bases and J by 3 bases, leaving 8 bases between them. The germline V gene encodes CDR1 KGHDR and CDR2 SFDVKD. This CDR3 region has 14 residues. The CDR3 coding sequence is TGTGCCACCAGTGATTTGCGACGGATCTACGAGCAGTACTTC. Protein product: CATSDLRRIYEQYF.